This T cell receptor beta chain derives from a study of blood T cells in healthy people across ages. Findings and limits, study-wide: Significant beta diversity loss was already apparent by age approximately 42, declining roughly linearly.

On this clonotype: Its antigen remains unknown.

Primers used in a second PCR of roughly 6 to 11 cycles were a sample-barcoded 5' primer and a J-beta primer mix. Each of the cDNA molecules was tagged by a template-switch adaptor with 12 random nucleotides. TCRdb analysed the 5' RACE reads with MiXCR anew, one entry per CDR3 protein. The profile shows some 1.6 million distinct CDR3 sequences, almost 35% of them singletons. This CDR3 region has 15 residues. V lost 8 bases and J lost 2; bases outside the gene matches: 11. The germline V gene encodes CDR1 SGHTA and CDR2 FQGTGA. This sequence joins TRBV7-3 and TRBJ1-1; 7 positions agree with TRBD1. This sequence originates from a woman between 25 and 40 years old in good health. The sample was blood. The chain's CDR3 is CASPKGVGGNTEAFF. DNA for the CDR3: TGTGCCAGCCCGAAGGGCGTAGGGGGCAACACTGAAGCTTTCTTT.